One and the same sample provided the 24 T cell receptor beta chains below, sequenced in a study of blood T cells in healthy people across ages. Alongside a J-beta primer mix, a sample-barcoded 5' primer served in a second PCR lasting roughly 6 to 11 cycles. TCRdb reanalysed the 5' RACE reads using MiXCR and keeps one entry per CDR3 protein. The sample has around 1,000,000 distinct CDR3 sequences, under 40% seen once. Source material: blood. These receptor sequences come from a man younger than 35 in good health.

This clonotype was detected once. This may come from a read error, since a much larger clone is one base off. This chain uses TRBV7-2 with TRBJ2-1; 10 nucleotides agree with TRBD2. From germline, CDR1 is SGHTA and CDR2 FQGNSA. CDR3 length: 14 residues. Germline trimming cut 6 bases from V and 13 bases from J; bases unmatched to any gene: 12. CDR3 protein: CASSTSGVKETQFF. CDR3 nucleotide sequence: TGTGCCAGCAGTACTAGCGGGGTAAAAGAGACCCAGTTCTTC.

The gene calls are TRBV25-1 and TRBJ1-2, with 9 bases identical to TRBD1. This CDR3 has 17 residues. The V gene's germline CDR1 is MGHDK and CDR2 SYGVNS. V gave up 1 base and J gave up 3 bases; unmatched junction bases: 9. Written as DNA, the CDR3 is TGTGCCAGCAGTGAATCTGGGAAACAGGGGGCCCACTATGGCTACACCTTC. As protein: CASSESGKQGAHYGYTF.

This clonotype was observed a single time. The chain recombines TRBV3-1 with TRBJ2-7, with D possibly TRBD1 on 6 matching bases. CDR3 size: 15 residues. Germline V gene sequence: CDR1 LGHDT, CDR2 YNNKEL (reference sequence). V was cut by 1 base and J by 0 bases, with 10 bases left in between. The CDR3 sequence is CASSQARDNSYEQYF. Here the CDR3 DNA reads TGTGCCAGCAGCCAAGCCCGGGACAACTCCTACGAGCAGTACTTC.

The chain employs TRBV14 and TRBJ2-5; a possible D gene is TRBD2 (5 bases). Germline V gene lookup returns CDR1 SGHDN and CDR2 FVKESK. This CDR3 comprises 13 residues. The V end was cut by 4 bases, the J end by 5 bases, with 11 bases between. The CDR3 DNA reads TGTGCCAGCAGCCCGGGAATGGGGGAGACCCAGTACTTC. Encoded protein: CASSPGMGETQYF.

Turning to this clonotype: One end of the junction varies from germline; a read error may be responsible. The gene calls are TRBV29-1 and TRBJ2-7; 8 positions match TRBD1. This CDR3 is built from 13 residues. Germline lookup yields CDR1 SQVTM and CDR2 ANQGSEA. CDR3 sequence: CSVLTGETYGQYF. CDR3 in DNA: TGCAGCGTCCTGACAGGGGAAACCTACGGGCAGTACTTC.

This rearrangement joins TRBV7-3 to TRBJ1-1; 7 bases match TRBD1. With 1 base clipped from V and 1 base from J, the junction kept 3 bases outside the gene matches. Germline V gives CDR1 SGHTA, CDR2 FQGTGA. CDR3 length equals 15 residues. Here the CDR3 DNA reads TGTGCCAGCAGCTTAATACAGGGGCCGAACACTGAAGCTTTCTTT. Amino acids: CASSLIQGPNTEAFF.

For the CDR3, the DNA is TGCAGTGCTAGCCCCTCGGGACAGATTTATGAAAAACTGTTTTTT. Its protein is CSASPSGQIYEKLFF. The J gene is TRBJ1-4, the V gene TRBV20-1, with 7 bases fitting TRBD1. Trimming took 3 bases from V and 6 from J; bases not matched to a gene: 10. The CDR3 extends over 15 amino acids. The germline V gene has CDR1 DFQATT and CDR2 SNEGSKA (reference sequence).

The CDR3 here is CASSSGPKVHEQFF. CDR3 sequence (DNA): TGTGCCAGCAGCTCGGGCCCCAAGGTTCATGAGCAGTTCTTC. J is TRBJ2-1 and V is TRBV2; D unclear. Trimming cost V 6 bases and J 8 bases, with 17 bases left between them. Per the germline V gene, CDR1 is SNHLY and CDR2 is FYNNEI. CDR3 length: 14 residues.

This chain connects TRBV28 to TRBJ1-6; the D is unclear. Trimming took off 3 bases at V and 8 bases at J, with 20 bases between the two ends. The CDR3 is 17 amino acids. Germline loops: CDR1 MDHEN, CDR2 SYDVKM. The CDR3 DNA reads TGTGCCAGCAGTTTGGCCAGGTGGGGAAAATCGGATTCACCCCTCCACTTT. This translates into CASSLARWGKSDSPLHF.

The chain has TRBV6-1 and TRBJ1-2; D is ambiguous. V lost 0 bases to trimming and J lost 2 bases, with 7 bases between them. The CDR3 is 14 residues long. In germline, CDR1 is MNHNS, CDR2 SASEGT. CDR3 bases: TGTGCCAGCAGTGAAGCGTCACAGAACTATGGCTACACCTTC. It codes for CASSEASQNYGYTF.

J is TRBJ1-1 and V is TRBV7-2; D is uncertain. Trimming removed 1 base from V and 6 bases from J, with 12 bases in between. CDR1 SGHTA and CDR2 FQGNSA come from the germline V gene. The CDR3 extends over 14 amino acids. Written as DNA, the CDR3 is TGTGCCAGCAGCTTAGGGCTGGACCCCCCTGAAGCTTTCTTT. This translates into CASSLGLDPPEAFF.

This chain joins TRBV24-1 and TRBJ1-1, with a tentative D call TRBD1 (6 bases). The CDR3 sequence is 14 residues long. V was clipped by 3 bases and J by 6 bases, with 13 bases between them. Germline values: CDR1 KGHDR, CDR2 SFDVKD. CDR3 amino acids: CATSDGQRGSEAFF. The CDR3 nucleotides read TGTGCCACCAGTGATGGACAAAGGGGGTCTGAAGCTTTCTTT.

This clonotype has only a few counts. The J gene is TRBJ2-1, the V gene TRBV6-1; no clear D. CDR3 size: 14 residues. In germline, CDR1 is MNHNS, CDR2 SASEGT. The DNA of the CDR3 is TGTGTCGCTGGGCTCCCCGGCTCCTACAATGAGCAGTTCTTC. It is translated as CVAGLPGSYNEQFF.

The chain joins TRBV20-1 to TRBJ2-1, with a weak D call TRBD1 (6 bases). Germline V CDR1 and CDR2: DFQATT, SNEGSKA (reference sequence). V shed 1 base and J shed 6 bases, with 16 bases lying between them. This CDR3 region has 15 residues. The CDR3 spells CSARGQIGGRNEQFF. The CDR3 coding sequence is TGCAGTGCTAGAGGACAAATAGGGGGTCGCAATGAGCAGTTCTTC.

This clonotype was observed a handful of times. The chain carries TRBV12-3 or TRBV12-4 and TRBJ2-2, with D possibly matching TRBD2 (5 bases). The V end was cut by 6 bases, the J end by 2 bases, with 10 bases between. The CDR3 has 14 residues. The CDR3 sequence is CASSLSDNTGELFF. In DNA, the CDR3 is TGTGCCAGCAGCCTTAGCGATAACACCGGGGAGCTGTTTTTT.

In its sample, this clonotype was seen many times. The V and J genes are TRBV11-2 and TRBJ1-5; D ambiguous. The V gene's germline CDR1 is SGHAT and CDR2 FQNNGV. This CDR3 is 15 amino acids long. Trimming removed 0 bases at V and 4 bases at J, with 10 bases between. CDR3 amino acids: CASSLDPASNQPQHF. The CDR3 bases are TGTGCCAGCAGCTTAGATCCGGCTTCGAATCAGCCCCAGCATTTT.

The CDR3 region is CASSVANRATEAFF. The CDR3 DNA is TGTGCCAGCAGCGTAGCTAATAGGGCCACTGAAGCTTTCTTT. The chain is built from TRBV9 and TRBJ1-1; D unresolved. The germline CDR1 and CDR2 sequences are SGDLS and YYNGEE. The CDR3 extends over 14 amino acids. V lost 0 bases and J lost 4, with 10 bases in between.

This clonotype came up a few times. The chain is built from TRBV6-6 and TRBJ1-4; tentatively, D is TRBD1 (6 bases). Germline V gives CDR1 MNHNY, CDR2 SVGAGI (reference sequence). The CDR3 sequence is 14 residues long. The V end lost 6 bases, the J end lost 4 bases, and 12 bases lay between the germline ends. In nucleotides, the CDR3 is TGTGCCAGCAGCTACAGGGAAGATAATGAAAAACTGTTTTTT. Protein product: CASSYREDNEKLFF.

This chain uses TRBV27 with TRBJ1-5, with unresolved D. V lost 8 bases and J 3 bases, leaving 11 bases between the germline ends. Germline values: CDR1 MNHEY, CDR2 SMNVEV (reference sequence). The CDR3 loop spans 13 amino acids. The CDR3 region has the DNA TGTGCCAGCGCCCATACCGACAATCAGCCCCAGCATTTT. This gives the protein CASAHTDNQPQHF.

The chain uses TRBV14 and TRBJ2-3; D gene ambiguous. The CDR3 is 14 residues long. Germline V gene lookup returns CDR1 SGHDN and CDR2 FVKESK. Trimming took 5 bases from V and 2 from J, leaving 11 bases between them. The CDR3 bases are TGTGCCAGCAGCTGGTCTTTCAACACAGATACGCAGTATTTT. Residues: CASSWSFNTDTQYF.

This clonotype was detected only a few times. The V and J genes are TRBV20-1 and TRBJ2-7, with a tentative D call TRBD2 (5 bases). The CDR3 runs to 14 residues. Germline loops: CDR1 DFQATT, CDR2 SNEGSKA (reference sequence). V was clipped by 0 bases and J by 4 bases, with 13 bases between them. CDR3 protein: CSARDLGRGYEQYF. CDR3 nucleotides: TGCAGTGCTAGAGATCTGGGCAGAGGGTACGAGCAGTACTTC.

J is TRBJ1-2 and V is TRBV7-2, with 10 bases identical to TRBD1. The germline gives CDR1 SGHTA, CDR2 FQGNSA. V lost 4 bases and J lost 8; bases outside the gene matches: 7. The CDR3 consists of 14 residues. CDR3 DNA: TGTGCCAGCAGCTCTCGGACAGGGGGATTGGGCTACACCTTC. Translating gives CASSSRTGGLGYTF.

This clonotype has at least ten counts. The chain carries TRBV12-3 or TRBV12-4 and TRBJ2-7; D is undetermined. The CDR3 runs to 13 residues. V dropped 3 bases and J dropped 3 bases, with 9 bases sitting between them. The CDR3 nucleotides are TGTGCCAGCAGTTTTGGGGAAAACTACGAGCAGTACTTC. Translated, it gives CASSFGENYEQYF.

This chain uses TRBV25-1 with TRBJ1-4; D unclear. V lost 5 bases, J lost 7 bases, and 14 bases lay in between. Per germline, CDR1 MGHDK and CDR2 SYGVNS. The CDR3 consists of 14 residues. CDR3 sequence reads: CASSNREGGEKLFF. The CDR3, as DNA: TGTGCCAGCAGTAACCGGGAAGGAGGTGAAAAACTGTTTTTT.